This T cell receptor (beta chain) was documented in a study of T cells after yellow fever vaccination (dated by TCRdb to the late 2010s). With regard to the full study: The SMART-Seq v4 Ultra Low Input RNA kit was used to prepare libraries from fractions with low cell numbers. To track T-cell clones before and after primary and booster YFV17D yellow fever vaccination, bulk TCR alpha and beta repertoires were sequenced longitudinally. The cohort comprised two healthy male donors, one aged 18 to 29 and one aged 30 to 39 years. Bulk PBMC replicates and cell subsets were isolated from blood drawn at multiple timepoints before and after both primary and secondary immunization. Results and caveats for the whole study, not just this receptor: Compared with the primary T-cell response, the secondary T-cell response was weaker but faster, peaking on day 5 rather than day 15. After the booster, most clones that had expanded after primary vaccination were detected again (about 95% of CD4 and around 88% of CD8), suggesting broad maintenance of memory. Computational filtering was needed because FACS-sorted repertoires could contain abundant contaminating clonotypes from the bulk population. The study included only two donors, which limits how far the findings can be generalized. A small share of clonotypes was detected in both CD4 and CD8 compartments, with the overlap likely arising from convergent recombination.

Sequencer: Illumina NovaSeq 6000. Synthesis of TCR cDNA relied on 5'RACE template switching, a step that introduced a universal primer site along with unique molecular identifiers. cDNA synthesis was primed from both the TCR alpha and TCR beta constant segments. Library amplification involved two PCR steps, and the second step added sample barcodes and sequencing adapters. Libraries were sequenced on Illumina HiSeq 2500 (2x100 bp) or NovaSeq (2x150 bp). The authors processed their data as follows. Demultiplexing of reads and collapsing into UMI consensus sequences were performed with MIGEC, and V(D)J alignment was carried out with MiXCR. Using edgeR on replicate PBMC samples, clonotypes were called vaccine-responding if FDR was below 0.01 and the log2 fold change was above 5 up to day 15. CD4 or CD8 identity was assigned to each bulk clonotype according to whether the clonotype was present at higher abundance in the sequenced CD4 repertoire or the sequenced CD8 repertoire. TCRdb reworked the public reads: Q25 trimming with fastp, MiXCR clone assembly, productive beta chains retained. Rows with one shared CDR3 protein collapse into an entry with the most common genes and DNA. The V and J calls follow TCRdb's processing rather than the paper's. The sample contains around 310,000 distinct CDR3 sequences, about 4% of them found a single time. The top ten clones comprise less than 25% of the sample.

This specimen's treatment or condition label, interpreted: live attenuated yellow fever vaccine strain. Two biological replicates of bulk PBMCs were collected at each blood-draw timepoint. PBMCs were isolated from peripheral blood using a standard Ficoll-Paque protocol. RNA was extracted with TriZol from bulk PBMCs, CD4 and CD8 fractions, and dextramer-positive and dextramer-negative fractions. This clonotype was seen many times. This clone's antigen is unknown. The input lacks base qualities; no much larger clone sits a single base away. CDR1 and CDR2 are drawn from the germline V gene: MNHEY, SVGEGT. Inclusive of the bounding cysteine and phenylalanine, the CDR3 is 15 residues long. The entry retains the CDR3 DNA only, 45 bases that are in frame from base 1. Cut back by 2 bases and 3 bases, the V and J ends lie 12 bases apart.

This receptor was taken from a man aged 18 to 30 who received the YFV17D yellow fever vaccine. The rearrangement joined TRBV6-2 or TRBV6-3 to TRBJ2-3, with no confident D gene call. The input for sequencing was PBMCs, taken 5 days after the yellow fever booster vaccination. The CDR3 region has the sequence CASSYGHLRTDTQYF. The bases read TGTGCCAGCAGTTACGGGCATCTTAGGACAGATACGCAGTATTTT.